The clone carrying this T cell receptor (beta chain) was recorded only once. Its target is not known. This sample was taken from a study of T cells in Graves' hyperthyroidism and ophthalmopathy. Newly diagnosed patients aged 18 to 65 had hyperthyroidism of under 2 months' duration. Whole-study results and caveats: A 13 V-J model separated ophthalmopathy from stable hyperthyroidism. Most thyroid-expanded clonotypes above 0.001 were also found in blood.

Trimming shortened V by 6 bases and J by 0 bases, and 15 bases separated the two germline ends. Germline lookup yields CDR1 MNHNS and CDR2 SASEGT. This CDR3 region has 15 residues. TCR beta CDR3 sequences were amplified from RNA transcripts. Carried out on the TCR CDR3, a first-round RT-PCR used the HTBI primer set. TCRdb passed the multiplex PCR reads through MiXCR, listing each CDR3 protein once. The table has under 350,000 distinct CDR3 sequences, less than 30% seen once; the top ten hold 20% to 30%. The sequencing sample was made of blood. The TCR was taken from a man aged 40-49 years with Graves' hyperthyroidism that later progressed to Graves' ophthalmopathy. The chain couples TRBV6-1 to TRBJ2-7; D gene ambiguous. CDR3 DNA sequence: TGTGCCAGCAGGCAAAGGGCGACCCTCTCCTACGAGCAGTACTTC. It encodes CASRQRATLSYEQYF.